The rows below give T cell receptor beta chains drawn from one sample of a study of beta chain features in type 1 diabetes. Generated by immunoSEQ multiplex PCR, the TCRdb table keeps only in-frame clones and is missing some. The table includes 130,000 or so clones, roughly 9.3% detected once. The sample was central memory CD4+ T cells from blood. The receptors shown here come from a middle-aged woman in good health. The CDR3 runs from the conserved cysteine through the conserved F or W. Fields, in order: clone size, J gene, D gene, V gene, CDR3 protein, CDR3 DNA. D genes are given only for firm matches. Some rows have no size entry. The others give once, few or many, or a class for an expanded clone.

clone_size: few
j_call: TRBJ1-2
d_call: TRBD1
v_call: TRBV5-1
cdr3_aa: CASSGQGASYGYTF
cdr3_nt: TGCGCCAGCAGCGGACAGGGGGCGAGTTATGGCTACACCTTC

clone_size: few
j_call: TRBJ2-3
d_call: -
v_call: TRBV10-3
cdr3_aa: CAISDEYDTQYF
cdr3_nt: TGTGCCATCAGTGACGAGTACGATACGCAGTATTTT

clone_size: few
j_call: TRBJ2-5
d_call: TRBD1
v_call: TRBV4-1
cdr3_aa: CASSQEAGTGSWTQYF
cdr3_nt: TGCGCCAGCAGCCAGGAAGCCGGGACAGGGAGCTGGACCCAGTACTTC

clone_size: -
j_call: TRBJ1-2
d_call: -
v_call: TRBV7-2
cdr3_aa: CASSLALTENYGYTF
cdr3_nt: TGTGCCAGCAGCTTAGCGCTAACAGAAAACTATGGCTACACCTTC

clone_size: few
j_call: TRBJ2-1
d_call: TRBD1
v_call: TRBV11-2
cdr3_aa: CASSLGTNWQGARNEQFF
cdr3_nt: TGTGCCAGCAGCTTAGGAACCAACTGGCAGGGGGCACGGAATGAGCAGTTCTTC

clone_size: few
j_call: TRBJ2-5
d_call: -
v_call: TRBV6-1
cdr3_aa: CASSDRTFQETQYF
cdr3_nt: TGTGCCAGCAGCGACAGAACTTTCCAAGAGACCCAGTACTTC

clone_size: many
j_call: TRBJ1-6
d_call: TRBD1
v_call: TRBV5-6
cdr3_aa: CASSSTGFVSPLHF
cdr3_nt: TGTGCCAGCAGCTCGACAGGGTTTGTTTCACCCCTCCACTTT

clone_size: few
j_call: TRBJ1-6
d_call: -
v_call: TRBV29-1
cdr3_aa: CSARQDHNSPLHF
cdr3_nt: TGCAGCGCCCGACAGGACCATAATTCACCCCTCCACTTT

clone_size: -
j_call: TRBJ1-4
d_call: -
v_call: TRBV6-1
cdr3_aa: CASSARVGRGDEKLFF
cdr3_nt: TGTGCCAGCAGTGCCCGGGTGGGTCGGGGGGATGAAAAACTGTTTTTT

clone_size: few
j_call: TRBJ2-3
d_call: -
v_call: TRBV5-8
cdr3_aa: CASSPGFGSTDTQYF
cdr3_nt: TGTGCCAGCAGCCCCGGGTTTGGGAGCACAGATACGCAGTATTTT

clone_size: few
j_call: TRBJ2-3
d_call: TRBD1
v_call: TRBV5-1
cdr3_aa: CASSFTGTVTDTQYF
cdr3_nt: TGCGCCAGCAGCTTCACGGGGACAGTCACAGATACGCAGTATTTT

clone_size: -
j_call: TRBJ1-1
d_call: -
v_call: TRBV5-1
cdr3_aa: CASSLAGRADSEAFF
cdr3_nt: TGCGCCAGCAGCTTGGCCGGCAGGGCCGACTCTGAAGCTTTCTTT

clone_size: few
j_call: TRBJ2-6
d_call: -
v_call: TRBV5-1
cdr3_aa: CASSLVPGATGANVLTF
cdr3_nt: TGCGCCAGCAGCTTGGTCCCTGGGGCAACTGGGGCCAACGTCCTGACTTTC

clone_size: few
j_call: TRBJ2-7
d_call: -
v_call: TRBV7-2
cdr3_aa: CASSLEAGSPYEQYF
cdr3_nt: TGTGCCAGCAGCTTAGAGGCGGGGTCGCCCTACGAGCAGTACTTC

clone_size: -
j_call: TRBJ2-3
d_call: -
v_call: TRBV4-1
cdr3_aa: CASSHLSGGRDTQYF
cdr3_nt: TGCGCCAGCAGCCACCTCTCTGGGGGGAGAGATACGCAGTATTTT

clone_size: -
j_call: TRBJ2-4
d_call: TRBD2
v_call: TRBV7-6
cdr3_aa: CASSSSAGVGIQYF
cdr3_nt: TGTGCCAGCAGCTCCTCAGCGGGGGTGGGCATTCAGTACTTC

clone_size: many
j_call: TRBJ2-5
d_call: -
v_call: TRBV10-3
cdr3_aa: CAISEAGSAQETQYF
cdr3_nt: TGTGCCATCAGTGAGGCCGGTAGCGCCCAAGAGACCCAGTACTTC